This T cell receptor (beta chain) was sequenced for a study of blood T cell repertoires in COVID-19. Whole-study context: Some COVID-19 samples were acute and others convalescent; all came from the United States, Italy and Spain.

The V gene's germline CDR1 is LNHDA and CDR2 SQIVND (reference sequence). CDR3 length: 18 amino acids. V lost 1 base, J lost 1 base, and 19 bases lay in between. Participants, roughly 18 to 89 years old, spanned 25 or so US areas. Two consecutive negative NP/OP PCR tests, clearance, or resolved symptoms defined Cohort 3 recovery. As originally analysed: Estimated nucleated cell counts came from reference gene primer amplification. The repertoire was sequenced with immunoSEQ multiplex PCR; TCRdb's copy has only in-frame clones and lacks some. V and J calls and clone size are copied from that table; D and trimming were computed from the DNA. This sample has 150,000 to 200,000 clones; over 75% occur once, and the top ten carry around 6%.

This sequence was found in a man between 35 and 55 years old who had recovered from COVID-19. V is TRBV19 and J is TRBJ1-1; the D gene is possibly TRBD1 (6 bases). Sequenced: PBMCs or T cells enriched from blood (not recorded which). DNA for the CDR3: TGTGCCAGTAGTATAGCCCCTAACCGGCAGGGGAAGAACACTGAAGCTTTCTTT. The encoded protein is CASSIAPNRQGKNTEAFF.